The present TCR beta chain was sequenced within a study of cytomegalovirus exposure and HLA in healthy donors. At the level of the study: For the approximately 360 genotyped donors, over 80% fell within the Caucasian-associated ancestry cluster. General study results and limits: The authors listed about 170 TCR beta chains as cytomegalovirus-associated. Analysis was performed later, and it showed HLA-associated TCR beta chains to be more clonally expanded than equally common others. The majority of CMV-associated TCR beta chains were reported as apparently HLA-restricted in a later analysis.

13 Jbeta primers and 60 Vbeta primers were used for the PCR. The method was immunoSEQ multiplex PCR; TCRdb's version includes in-frame clones alone and lacks a portion of them. The table lists approximately 140,000 clones, over 60% of them singletons. Of note for this clone: Its antigen is unidentified.

Trimming took off 2 bases at V and 3 bases at J, with 4 bases between the two ends. The CDR3 loop spans 12 amino acids. Germline CDR1 reads SGHVS; CDR2 reads FNYEAQ. This TCR was sampled from a male donor in good health and CMV-seropositive. The gene calls are TRBV7-6 and TRBJ2-5, with unresolved D. The sample comprised PBMCs. CDR3 coding DNA: TGTGCCAGCAGCTTATATGAAGAGACCCAGTACTTC. Translation: CASSLYEETQYF.